This TCR beta chain was captured in a study of cytomegalovirus exposure and HLA in healthy donors. Whole-study results and caveats: A later analysis showed HLA-associated TCR beta chains outstripping equally common others in clonal expansion.

Germline values: CDR1 SGHVS, CDR2 FNYEAQ. Trimming took 4 bases from V and 5 from J; bases not matched to a gene: 8. This CDR3 is 16 amino acids long. The PCR made use of 60 Vbeta and 13 Jbeta primers. Only in-frame clones appear in the TCRdb table, and some are missing; sequencing was by immunoSEQ multiplex PCR. The table records more than 100,000 clones, about 16% of them present only once. This clone has only a few counts. Its antigen is unidentified. Material for sequencing was PBMCs. The chain uses TRBV7-6 and TRBJ2-2, with TRBD2 matching over 9 bases. The TCR originated in a woman under 30 in good health and CMV-seronegative. The CDR3 DNA sequence: TGTGCCAGCAGCTCCACCCGGCTAGCGGGGACCGGGGAGCTGTTTTTT. This sequence encodes CASSSTRLAGTGELFF.